Ten or more counts support the clone carrying this T cell receptor beta chain. The antigen is undetermined. It was RNA transcripts that yielded the amplified TCR beta CDR3 regions. Primed by the HTBI set, a first-round RT-PCR was run on the TCR CDR3. TCRdb re-called the multiplex PCR reads with MiXCR, one entry per CDR3 protein. The data hold 350,000 to 450,000 distinct CDR3 sequences, with roughly 13% observed a single time. The sample belongs to a study of T cells in Graves' hyperthyroidism and ophthalmopathy. Study-wide results and caveats: Blood also showed most of the thyroid clonotypes that were expanded above 0.001.

Uncontrolled infection, other autoimmune disease, pregnancy or lactation excluded patients. The V end was cut by 5 bases, the J end by 4 bases, with 15 bases between. CDR1 is SGHDT, CDR2 YYEEEE, per germline. The CDR3 spans 14 residues. The sequence derives from a woman in her sixties with Graves' hyperthyroidism. The specimen was blood. The chain recombines TRBV5-6 with TRBJ1-2; D is unresolved. The CDR3, as DNA: TGTGCCAGCAGATCAGGACCCAGTAGCTATGGCTACACCTTC. Protein: CASRSGPSSYGYTF.